What follows are 23 T cell receptor beta chains derived from one specimen sequenced in a study of T cell changes during pregnancy in multiple sclerosis. Here immunoSEQ multiplex PCR was the method, and the copy in TCRdb shows in-frame clones only, minus some. The repertoire holds about 57,000 clones, with approximately 86% as singletons. Sequencing used CD4+ T cells from peripheral blood mononuclear cells, obtained in the third trimester of pregnancy. The receptor source for this set is a female donor with multiple sclerosis, enrolled in a pregnancy study.

This rearrangement joins TRBV11-2 to TRBJ1-1, with 10 bases fitting TRBD1. Germline V CDR1 and CDR2: SGHAT, FQNNGV. The CDR3 length is 15 residues. The J segment lost 4 bases and the V segment lost 5 bases, leaving 7 bases of the junction unmatched. The CDR3 protein is CASSPRQGAGTEAFF. CDR3 nucleotide sequence: TGTGCCAGCAGCCCCAGACAGGGGGCGGGCACTGAAGCTTTCTTT.

The chain uses TRBV6-1 and TRBJ1-3; 8 bases align to TRBD1. The V and J ends lost 2 bases and 0 bases, in that order; junction bases with no gene match: 3. Germline V lookup: CDR1 MNHNS, CDR2 SASEGT. The CDR3 runs to 16 residues. The CDR3 protein is CASSEYGTGSGNTIYF. The CDR3 DNA follows: TGTGCCAGCAGTGAATATGGGACAGGCTCTGGAAACACCATATATTTT.

The chain is built from TRBV5-4 and TRBJ2-2; TRBD2 agrees at 14 bases. The CDR3 spans 16 residues. From germline, CDR1 is SGHNT and CDR2 YYREEE (reference sequence). Trimming at V came to 4 bases and at J to 8 bases, leaving 7 bases not matched to a gene. CDR3 loop: CASSPGTSGRSGELFF. The CDR3 bases are TGTGCCAGCAGCCCTGGGACTAGCGGGAGAAGTGGGGAGCTGTTTTTT.

The rearrangement links TRBV5-1 to TRBJ1-1; 7 nucleotides align to TRBD1. The CDR3 has 16 amino acids. CDR1 and CDR2 from the germline V gene are SGHRS and YFSETQ. The ends lost 0 bases at V and 4 bases at J; junction bases unmatched: 9. The CDR3 nucleotides are TGCGCCAGCAGCTTGGAGGCAGGGGGAATAAGCACTGAAGCTTTCTTT. Residues: CASSLEAGGISTEAFF.

The chain carries TRBV10-3 and TRBJ2-2; 8 nucleotides agree with TRBD1. CDR3 length: 14 residues. Germline CDR1 reads ENHRY; CDR2 reads SYGVKD. The J segment lost 7 bases and the V segment lost 6 bases, leaving 7 bases of the junction unmatched. CDR3 region: CAIRMDRAYGELFF. The DNA for the CDR3 is TGTGCCATCAGGATGGACAGGGCATACGGGGAGCTGTTTTTT.

The rearrangement links TRBV30 to TRBJ2-7, with 12 bases fitting TRBD2. The germline V gene encodes CDR1 GTSNPN and CDR2 SVGIG (reference sequence). V trimming: 1 base; J trimming: 3 bases; junction bases outside the gene matches: 1. The CDR3 is 14 amino acids. The CDR3 DNA sequence: TGTGCCTGGAGTGAGACTAGCGGGGGCTACGAGCAGTACTTC. Its translation is CAWSETSGGYEQYF. Based on the CDR3 plus reference TRBV30 and TRBJ2-7, the full variable domain is SQTIHQWPATLVQPVGSPLSLECTVEGTSNPNLYWYRQAAGRGLQLLFYSVGIGQISSEVPQNLSASRPQDRQFILSSKKLLLSDSGFYLCAWSETSGGYEQYFGPGTRLTVT.

V and J are TRBV7-8 and TRBJ2-2; maybe TRBD2 (5 bases). The germline V gene has CDR1 SGHVS and CDR2 FQNEAQ. This CDR3 contains 18 residues. V gave up 6 bases and J gave up 3 bases, with 23 bases separating them. The CDR3 region has the DNA TGTGCCAGCAGTGACAAGAGGTTAGGAGGCGTCGACACCGGGGAGCTGTTTTTT. Protein: CASSDKRLGGVDTGELFF.

The chain has TRBV10-1 and TRBJ2-3; 11 nucleotides line up with TRBD2. This CDR3 comprises 14 residues. CDR1 and CDR2 from the germline V gene are WNHNN and SYGVQD (reference sequence). Unmatched junction bases numbered 3, after V lost 6 bases and J lost 4 bases. The CDR3 spells CASSGTSGSDTQYF. CDR3 coding DNA: TGCGCCAGCAGCGGGACTAGCGGTTCAGATACGCAGTATTTT.

The rearrangement joins TRBV11-2 to TRBJ1-2; a possible D gene is TRBD1 (6 bases). The CDR3 runs to 16 residues. V lost 5 bases and J 4 bases, leaving 20 bases between the germline ends. Germline CDR1 and CDR2: SGHAT and FQNNGV. The CDR3 region has the DNA TGTGCCAGCAGCCCCCAGGGGCAGACAAGACCCTATGGCTACACCTTC. This translates into CASSPQGQTRPYGYTF.

This rearrangement joins TRBV10-2 to TRBJ1-4; D might be TRBD1 (5 bases). Trimming shortened V by 8 bases and J by 8 bases, and 15 bases separated the two germline ends. From germline, CDR1 is WSHSY and CDR2 SAAADI. The CDR3 totals 13 residues. CDR3 in amino acids: CASGAAGGEKLFF. The CDR3 coding sequence is TGCGCCAGCGGGGCCGCGGGGGGGGAAAAACTGTTTTTT.

This sequence joins TRBV10-3 and TRBJ1-6; no firm D call. Trimming removed 4 bases from V and 5 bases from J, with 12 bases in between. Germline values: CDR1 ENHRY, CDR2 SYGVKD. This CDR3 contains 15 residues. Here the CDR3 DNA reads TGTGCCATCAGTGCCCAGGCTTTGGATAATTCACCCCTCCACTTT. Translated, it gives CAISAQALDNSPLHF.

The chain employs TRBV18 and TRBJ1-2; 8 positions match TRBD1. Germline loops: CDR1 KGHSH, CDR2 LQKENI. The V segment lost 4 bases and the J segment 6 bases; nucleotides outside the gene matches: 7. CDR3 length equals 14 residues. In DNA form, the CDR3 reads TGTGCCAGCTCACAATCACAGGGGGAGAATGGCTACACCTTC. It specifies CASSQSQGENGYTF.

The chain combines TRBV2 with TRBJ1-2, with D possibly matching TRBD1 (5 bases). CDR3 length: 14 amino acids. Germline V CDR1 and CDR2: SNHLY, FYNNEI. V lost 4 bases, J lost 3 bases, and 12 bases lay in between. In nucleotides, the CDR3 is TGTGCCAGCAGTGTCACAGGCTTAGACTATGGCTACACCTTC. Its translation: CASSVTGLDYGYTF.

The V and J genes are TRBV11-2 and TRBJ1-1; D not resolved. V was cut by 3 bases and J by 0 bases, with 5 bases left in between. Germline CDR1 SGHAT, CDR2 FQNNGV. This CDR3 spans 13 amino acids. The CDR3 nucleotides are TGTGCCAGCAGCTTCGGGTTGAACACTGAAGCTTTCTTT. Translation gives CASSFGLNTEAFF.

The chain couples TRBV4-1 to TRBJ1-1; D is ambiguous. CDR3 length: 16 amino acids. Germline lookup yields CDR1 MGHRA and CDR2 YSYEKL. Trimming shortened V by 0 bases and J by 1 base, and 12 bases separated the two germline ends. The DNA for the CDR3 is TGCGCCAGCAGCCAAGAAAAACGACTGTCGAACACTGAAGCTTTCTTT. Translation gives CASSQEKRLSNTEAFF.

V is TRBV29-1 and J is TRBJ1-3; D is uncertain. V shed 4 bases and J shed 1 base, with 8 bases lying between them. This CDR3 spans 13 amino acids. Germline CDR1 reads SQVTM; CDR2 reads ANQGSEA. CDR3 sequence: CSVVIQSGNTIYF. Here the CDR3 DNA reads TGCAGCGTTGTGATCCAGTCTGGAAACACCATATATTTT. Full variable domain (outside the CDR3, taken from reference TRBV29-1 and TRBJ1-3): SAVISQKPSRDICQRGTSLTIQCQVDSQVTMMFWYRQQPGQSLTLIATANQGSEATYESGFVIDKFPISRPNLTFSTLTVSNMSPEDSSIYLCSVVIQSGNTIYFGEGSWLTVV.

The chain links TRBV5-6 to TRBJ2-2, with TRBD2 identical over 9 bases. Per germline, CDR1 SGHDT and CDR2 YYEEEE. The junction had 6 bases not matched to a gene; V was cut back by 1 base and J by 14 bases. The CDR3 loop spans 13 amino acids. In DNA, the CDR3 is TGTGCCAGCAGCTTGCGGGGACTAGCCCTTCTGTTTTTT. It codes for CASSLRGLALLFF.

This rearrangement joins TRBV6-1 to TRBJ2-7, with 12 bases matching TRBD2. V lost 7 bases, J lost 2 bases, and 6 bases stayed unmatched. The germline V gene has CDR1 MNHNS and CDR2 SASEGT. CDR3 size: 15 residues. The CDR3 spells CASKLAGGATYEQYF. CDR3 nucleotide sequence: TGTGCCAGCAAACTAGCGGGAGGAGCCACCTACGAGCAGTACTTC.

The rearrangement uses TRBV4-3 and TRBJ2-1; 8 bases match TRBD2. The length of the CDR3 is 17 residues. The J segment lost 0 bases and the V segment lost 4 bases, leaving 8 bases of the junction unmatched. The germline V gene has CDR1 LGHNA and CDR2 YSLEER. The CDR3 here is CASSRMTGTSSYNEQFF. Here the CDR3 DNA reads TGCGCCAGCAGCCGTATGACCGGGACTAGCTCCTACAATGAGCAGTTCTTC.

The chain couples TRBV19 to TRBJ1-2; 7 bases match TRBD1. The CDR3 is made up of 14 amino acids. Losses at the gene ends were 5 bases for V and 7 bases for J; bases not matched to a gene: 10. Per germline, CDR1 LNHDA and CDR2 SQIVND (reference sequence). The CDR3 bases are TGTGCCAGTAGTGCCCAGACAGGGCAGAGTGGCTACACCTTC. It encodes CASSAQTGQSGYTF. The whole variable domain, filled in from reference TRBV19 and TRBJ1-2, reads DGGITQSPKYLFRKEGQNVTLSCEQNLNHDAMYWYRQDPGQGLRLIYYSQIVNDFQKGDIAEGYSVSREKKESFPLTVTSAQKNPTAFYLCASSAQTGQSGYTFGSGTRLTVV.

The CDR3, as DNA: TGTGCCTGGAGTATTTTGGGGGGAGGCGGAGAAACGCAGTATTTT. Amino acid sequence: CAWSILGGGGETQYF. This chain joins TRBV30 and TRBJ2-3, with D perhaps matching TRBD2 (6 bases). The CDR3 length is 15 residues. V lost 2 bases to trimming and J lost 9 bases, with 21 bases between them. Germline assignment: CDR1 GTSNPN and CDR2 SVGIG (reference sequence). The whole variable domain, filled in from reference TRBV30 and TRBJ2-3, reads SQTIHQWPATLVQPVGSPLSLECTVEGTSNPNLYWYRQAAGRGLQLLFYSVGIGQISSEVPQNLSASRPQDRQFILSSKKLLLSDSGFYLCAWSILGGGGETQYFGPGTRLTVL.

The chain recombines TRBV18 with TRBJ2-7, with 9 nucleotides matching TRBD2. Germline V lookup: CDR1 KGHSH, CDR2 LQKENI. The CDR3 spans 15 residues. V was clipped by 9 bases and J by 0 bases; unmatched bases: 9. This CDR3 reads CASGGGGDLSYEQYF. CDR3 DNA sequence: TGTGCCAGTGGTGGCGGGGGGGACCTCTCCTACGAGCAGTACTTC.

The V call is TRBV5-1, the J call TRBJ1-1; D might be TRBD1 (6 bases). The length of the CDR3 is 14 residues. V was clipped by 0 bases and J by 7 bases, with 13 bases between them. Germline lookup yields CDR1 SGHRS and CDR2 YFSETQ. The CDR3, as DNA: TGCGCCAGCAGCTTGGTATTGGGGGCGGGTGAAGCTTTCTTT. It is translated as CASSLVLGAGEAFF.